A single sample gave rise to the 13 T cell receptor beta chains below, sequenced in a study of regulatory T cells in long-lasting Graves disease. Sample time point: persistent/refractory GD, antithyroid drugs over 5 years with positive TRAb. From RNA extracted from PBMCs, the TCR library was made. According to the study, TCR beta libraries were built with iRepertoire HTBI primers and CDR3-region Arm-PCR. MiXCR, run by TCRdb on the multiplex PCR reads, gives a single entry per CDR3 protein. Found here are some 300,000 distinct CDR3 sequences, 22% of them singletons; the top ten hold about 56%. Material: peripheral blood mononuclear cells (PBMCs), obtained when the disease was refractory, from a patient treated with antithyroid drugs. The receptor set was obtained from a female donor with Graves disease.

This clonotype came up many times. The V call is TRBV11-2, the J call TRBJ2-7, with D possibly being TRBD1 (5 bases). Per germline, CDR1 SGHAT and CDR2 FQNNGV. This CDR3 is built from 14 residues. V was cut by 1 base and J by 6 bases, with 13 bases left in between. The CDR3 nucleotides read TGTGCCAGCAGCTTAGGTGTAGGGGTCCTCGAGCAGTACTTC. It translates to CASSLGVGVLEQYF.

This clonotype was counted at least ten times. This chain uses TRBV9 with TRBJ2-2, with unresolved D. Trimming took off 2 bases at V and 10 bases at J, with 12 bases between the two ends. The CDR3 is made up of 13 amino acids. CDR1 is SGDLS and CDR2 is YYNGEE in the germline V gene. DNA for the CDR3: TGTGCCAGCAGCGTTGAGGTAATACCGGAGCTGTTTTTT. Protein sequence: CASSVEVIPELFF.

This clonotype was counted between two and nine times. A clone one base away is much larger, so this may be a read error. The genes are TRBV12-3 or TRBV12-4 and TRBJ1-1; possible D gene TRBD1, 6 bases. CDR3 length: 12 amino acids. Trimming cost V 8 bases and J 5 bases, with 12 bases left between them. CDR3 amino acids: CASVLQGTEAFF. The CDR3 DNA reads TGTGCCAGCGTGCTACAGGGAACTGAAGCTTTCTTT.

This clonotype was recorded many times. This rearrangement joins TRBV6-1 to TRBJ2-7; TRBD2 matches at 9 bases. The CDR3 extends over 14 amino acids. Germline V gene lookup returns CDR1 MNHNS and CDR2 SASEGT. Germline trimming cut 6 bases from V and 7 bases from J; bases unmatched to any gene: 10. The CDR3 nucleotides read TGTGCCAGCAGATCCTTAGCGGGAGTAGGTGAGCAGTACTTC. This codes for CASRSLAGVGEQYF.

This clonotype has only a few counts. J is TRBJ2-2 and V is TRBV7-2; D might be TRBD1 or TRBD2, each matching 6 bases. CDR1 and CDR2 from the germline V gene are SGHTA and FQGNSA. Trimming pared 5 bases from V and 0 bases from J, leaving 22 bases between. CDR3 size: 19 residues. The CDR3 DNA sequence: TGTGCCAGCAGCCCTTTAGGGGGGCGTAGGAGTTCGAACACCGGGGAGCTGTTTTTT. It is translated as CASSPLGGRRSSNTGELFF. The full variable domain, in which reference TRBV7-2 and TRBJ2-2 provide the parts outside the CDR3, is GAGVSQSPSNKVTEKGKDVELRCDPISGHTALYWYRQSLGQGLEFLIYFQGNSAPDKSGLPSDRFSAERTGGSVSTLTIQRTQQEDSAVYLCASSPLGGRRSSNTGELFFGEGSRLTVL.

This chain connects TRBV27 to TRBJ2-3, with a possible D match to TRBD2 (5 bases). The CDR3 is made up of 16 amino acids. Trimming took off 0 bases at V and 3 bases at J, with 13 bases between the two ends. Germline CDR1 and CDR2: MNHEY and SMNVEV (reference sequence). CDR3 residues: CASSLSEPGYTDTQYF. Here the CDR3 DNA reads TGTGCCAGCAGTTTATCGGAACCGGGGTATACAGATACGCAGTATTTT.

This chain joins TRBV27 and TRBJ1-5; the D is unclear. The CDR3 extends over 13 amino acids. The ends were cut back, 6 bases at V and 3 bases at J, with 9 bases in the middle. The germline V gene encodes CDR1 MNHEY and CDR2 SMNVEV (reference sequence). This CDR3 is CASSIQDNQPQHF. DNA of the CDR3: TGTGCCAGCAGCATTCAAGACAATCAGCCCCAGCATTTT.

This clonotype was observed a handful of times. This chain joins TRBV28 and TRBJ2-1; D might be TRBD1 (6 bases). Trimming pared 4 bases from V and 3 bases from J, leaving 13 bases between. Germline loops: CDR1 MDHEN, CDR2 SYDVKM. The CDR3 loop spans 15 amino acids. This CDR3 is CASSYRDTIYNEQFF. Here the CDR3 DNA reads TGTGCCAGCAGTTACCGGGACACTATCTACAATGAGCAGTTCTTC.

This clonotype showed up just a few times. This rearrangement joins TRBV5-5 to TRBJ1-2, with a possible D match to TRBD1 (5 bases). Germline CDR1 and CDR2: SGHKS and YYEKEE (reference sequence). The ends were cut back, 7 bases at V and 1 base at J, with 14 bases in the middle. This CDR3 comprises 14 residues. CDR3 protein: CASGNPDSNYGYTF. The DNA for the CDR3 is TGTGCCAGCGGAAACCCAGACAGTAACTATGGCTACACCTTC.

This clonotype occurred many times. This chain connects TRBV28 to TRBJ1-4; D gene unclear. Between the trimmed V and J ends, which lost 8 bases and 5 bases, there was a span of 9 bases. The CDR3 runs to 12 residues. Germline-derived CDR1 and CDR2 are MDHEN and SYDVKM. CDR3 bases: TGTGCCAGCGCCAGTCTAAATGAAAAACTGTTTTTT. Residues: CASASLNEKLFF.

This clonotype was seen only a few times. This chain connects TRBV6-2 or TRBV6-3 to TRBJ2-7, with D unresolved. Between the trimmed V and J ends, which lost 1 base and 6 bases, there was a span of 7 bases. CDR3 size: 12 residues. Germline V gene data show CDR1 as MNHEY and CDR2 as SVGEGT. The CDR3 coding sequence is TGTGCCAGCAGTTACTTGGGCCTCGAGCAGTACTTC. Protein sequence: CASSYLGLEQYF.

Ten or more counts support this clonotype. The genes are TRBV2 and TRBJ1-5, with 7 bases matching TRBD1. Germline values: CDR1 SNHLY, CDR2 FYNNEI. V was clipped by 3 bases and J by 3 bases; unmatched bases: 2. The CDR3 contains 14 residues. The CDR3 DNA sequence: TGTGCCAGCAGTGAGACAGGGTTCAATCAGCCCCAGCATTTT. Translation gives CASSETGFNQPQHF.

V gene TRBV7-2 combines with J gene TRBJ2-7; unclear D gene. The CDR3 is made up of 15 amino acids. The V end was cut by 1 base, the J end by 2 bases, with 12 bases between. CDR1 and CDR2 (germline): SGHTA, FQGNSA. The CDR3 here is CASSLVIGLTYEQYF. Written as DNA, the CDR3 is TGTGCCAGCAGCTTAGTGATTGGTTTGACCTACGAGCAGTACTTC.